The subject of this entry is one T cell receptor beta chain. Its antigen remains unidentified. The CDR3 sequence is 13 residues long. Trimming stripped 5 bases from V and 4 bases from J, with 11 bases between. Germline V gene lookup returns CDR1 KGHSH and CDR2 LQKENI. This entry belongs to a study of cytomegalovirus exposure and HLA in healthy donors. Whole-study results and caveats: In an earlier analysis, about 87% or about 30%: the productive usage of most TCR beta V segments. Later analysis indicated greater clonal expansion among HLA-associated TCR beta chains than among equally common other chains.

The PCR had 60 Vbeta and 13 Jbeta primers. The method was immunoSEQ multiplex PCR; TCRdb's version includes in-frame clones alone and lacks a portion of them. The sample carries over 150,000 clones, about 76% recorded once. The TCR sequence derives from a woman in her thirties or forties in good health and CMV-seropositive. The chain carries TRBV18 and TRBJ1-2; a weak D match, TRBD1 (6 bases). Material for sequencing was PBMCs. CDR3 residues: CASSSGQSYGYTF. CDR3 coding DNA: TGTGCCAGCTCATCTGGACAGTCCTATGGCTACACCTTC. Using reference TRBV18 and TRBJ1-2 for the parts outside the CDR3, the full variable domain is NAGVMQNPRHLVRRRGQEARLRCSPMKGHSHVYWYRQLPEEGLKFMVYLQKENIIDESGMPKERFSAEFPKEGPSILRIQQVVRGDSAAYFCASSSGQSYGYTFGSGTRLTVV.